This entry lists 2 T cell receptor beta chains sequenced from one sample in a study of shared clonotypes between healthy human individuals. The table came from immunoSEQ multiplex PCR; TCRdb's copy has only in-frame clones and leaves some out. The top ten clones hold 9.5% to 15% of a sample with 470,000 or so clones, around 73% of them seen once. Sample: PBMCs. The receptor source for this set is a woman between 35 and 50 years old in good health. Some clones in this sample may be carry-over from other donors' samples.

The rearrangement joins TRBV19 to TRBJ1-5; 7 positions match TRBD1. This CDR3 has 16 residues. Germline assignment: CDR1 LNHDA and CDR2 SQIVND (reference sequence). J gave up 0 bases and V 6 bases, and 8 bases lay outside the gene matches. CDR3 residues: CASSGTAAISNQPQHF. CDR3 DNA: TGTGCCAGTAGCGGGACAGCGGCTATTAGCAATCAGCCCCAGCATTTT. Filled out from reference TRBV19 and TRBJ1-5, the complete variable domain reads DGGITQSPKYLFRKEGQNVTLSCEQNLNHDAMYWYRQDPGQGLRLIYYSQIVNDFQKGDIAEGYSVSREKKESFPLTVTSAQKNPTAFYLCASSGTAAISNQPQHFGDGTRLSIL.

V gene TRBV7-2 combines with J gene TRBJ2-1, with D possibly matching TRBD2 (6 bases). The germline V gene has CDR1 SGHTA and CDR2 FQGNSA. Deletions cut 9 bases from V and 7 bases from J, with 25 bases between. The CDR3 is 16 residues long. The CDR3 nucleotides read TGTGCCAGTCTATTTACCCCGACTAGTGATATGAATGAGCAGTTCTTC. Translating it yields CASLFTPTSDMNEQFF.